A single sample is the source of the 22 T cell receptor beta chains below, sequenced in a study of shared clonotypes between healthy human individuals. TCRdb's table, derived via immunoSEQ multiplex PCR, lists solely in-frame clones and lacks some. Of 950,000 to 1,100,000 clones in the sample, about 77% were seen once. Sequencing was performed on memory CD4+ T cells sorted from blood. Regarding subset: CD45RA-negative fraction. These TCRs come from a man aged 18 to 35 in good health.

This chain links TRBV2 with TRBJ2-2; D gene ambiguous. Trimming shortened V by 6 bases and J by 2 bases, and 7 bases separated the two germline ends. CDR3 length equals 13 residues. The germline V gene has CDR1 SNHLY and CDR2 FYNNEI. CDR3: CASRPLNTGELFF. CDR3 DNA sequence: TGTGCCAGCAGACCTCTAAACACCGGGGAGCTGTTTTTT.

The V and J genes are TRBV4-1 and TRBJ2-1, with D possibly matching TRBD1 (5 bases). The V and J ends lost 4 bases and 0 bases respectively, with 10 bases between them. The CDR3 has 15 residues. Per germline, CDR1 MGHRA and CDR2 YSYEKL. The CDR3, as DNA: TGCGCCAGCAGCCCCGGCAGGGCCTCCTACAATGAGCAGTTCTTC. The encoded protein is CASSPGRASYNEQFF.

This clone appeared a few times. This chain connects TRBV28 to TRBJ1-5; TRBD1 matches at 7 bases. This CDR3 has 16 residues. J lost 3 bases, V lost 6 bases, and 11 bases had no gene match. Germline V gene data show CDR1 as MDHEN and CDR2 as SYDVKM. CDR3 loop: CASRIGTAGSNQPQHF. The CDR3 DNA is TGTGCCAGCAGAATAGGGACAGCAGGATCCAATCAGCCCCAGCATTTT.

The rearrangement joins TRBV15 to TRBJ2-5; 12 bases fit TRBD2. The CDR3 has 16 amino acids. After removal of 4 bases from V and 5 bases from J, the junction contained 8 bases not matched to a gene. Per germline, CDR1 LNHNV and CDR2 YYDKDF (reference sequence). The CDR3 spells CATSTRLAGAGETQYF. The CDR3 DNA sequence: TGTGCCACCAGCACCAGACTAGCGGGAGCGGGCGAGACCCAGTACTTC. The full variable domain, rest sourced from reference TRBV15 and TRBJ2-5, is DAMVIQNPRYQVTQFGKPVTLSCSQTLNHNVMYWYQQKSSQAPKLLFHYYDKDFNNEADTPDNFQSRRPNTSFCFLDIRSPGLGDTAMYLCATSTRLAGAGETQYFGPGTRLLVL.

The V gene is TRBV4-3, the J gene TRBJ2-2; a weak D match, TRBD2 (5 bases). V lost 0 bases, J lost 6 bases, and 20 bases lay in between. The CDR3 contains 18 residues. Germline lookup yields CDR1 LGHNA and CDR2 YSLEER. CDR3 nucleotide sequence: TGCGCCAGCAGCCAAGAAATCCTCGGGGAGTTGCTCCCCGGGGAGCTGTTTTTT. It is translated as CASSQEILGELLPGELFF.

This chain connects TRBV5-1 to TRBJ1-2; D unresolved. The V end lost 3 bases, the J end lost 6 bases, and 9 bases lay between the germline ends. The CDR3 contains 12 residues. CDR1 and CDR2 (germline): SGHRS, YFSETQ. The CDR3 here is CASSSRANGYTF. CDR3 in DNA: TGCGCCAGCAGCTCAAGGGCAAATGGCTACACCTTC.

The rearrangement uses TRBV6-1 and TRBJ2-1; no reliable D call. Germline CDR1 reads MNHNS; CDR2 reads SASEGT. This CDR3 is built from 12 residues. V was cut by 7 bases and J by 0 bases, with 4 bases left in between. The CDR3 DNA sequence: TGTGCCAGCACAGTCTCCTACAATGAGCAGTTCTTC. Amino acids: CASTVSYNEQFF.

This clone was counted only a few times. The chain has TRBV5-1 and TRBJ1-6, with a weak D call TRBD1 (5 bases). Deletions cut 4 bases from V and 10 bases from J, with 18 bases between. The CDR3 has 15 amino acids. CDR1 is SGHRS, CDR2 YFSETQ, per germline. As DNA, the CDR3 is TGCGCCAGCAGCCCCGGGACCGCCGGAAGCTCACCCCTCCACTTT. It encodes CASSPGTAGSSPLHF.

The genes are TRBV6-5 and TRBJ1-4; the D is unclear. Trimming shortened V by 6 bases and J by 7 bases, and 9 bases separated the two germline ends. The germline CDR1 and CDR2 sequences are MNHEY and SVGAGI. CDR3 length: 12 residues. Here the CDR3 DNA reads TGTGCCAGCAGGTCCTACAGTGAAAAACTGTTTTTT. Protein: CASRSYSEKLFF.

The V call is TRBV27, the J call TRBJ2-1; 7 bases fit TRBD2. V trimming: 2 bases; J trimming: 4 bases; junction bases outside the gene matches: 8. The CDR3 is 16 amino acids. Germline V gene data show CDR1 as MNHEY and CDR2 as SMNVEV (reference sequence). The CDR3 sequence is CASSLGGGVFYNEQFF. The CDR3 bases are TGTGCCAGCAGTTTAGGGGGGGGAGTATTTTACAATGAGCAGTTCTTC.

V is TRBV19 and J is TRBJ2-6; tentative D call: TRBD1 (5 bases). Germline values: CDR1 LNHDA, CDR2 SQIVND (reference sequence). This CDR3 region has 15 residues. V lost 7 bases and J lost 2, with 12 bases in between. Written as DNA, the CDR3 is TGTGCCAGTAAGCAGGGTCAGGCTGGGGCCAACGTCCTGACTTTC. It codes for CASKQGQAGANVLTF.

This chain joins TRBV28 and TRBJ1-6; 8 nucleotides line up with TRBD1. With 6 bases clipped from V and 11 bases from J, the junction kept 9 bases outside the gene matches. Germline CDR1 and CDR2: MDHEN and SYDVKM. This CDR3 has 14 amino acids. This chain's CDR3 is CASRETGDLTPLHF. The CDR3 DNA follows: TGTGCCAGCAGGGAGACAGGGGACTTAACACCCCTCCACTTT.

There are many counts of this clone. The rearrangement joins TRBV6-1 to TRBJ1-1; 8 bases match TRBD1. From germline, CDR1 is MNHNS and CDR2 SASEGT. The CDR3 sequence is 13 residues long. Trimming removed 6 bases from V and 6 bases from J; junction bases left unmatched: 6. CDR3 residues: CASSSPDRAEAFF. The CDR3 region has the DNA TGTGCCAGCAGCTCCCCGGACAGGGCTGAAGCTTTCTTT.

This clone was observed many times. This chain links TRBV9 with TRBJ1-4; D gene unclear. The CDR3 has 14 amino acids. Germline CDR1 and CDR2: SGDLS and YYNGEE. The V end was cut by 3 bases, the J end by 9 bases, with 15 bases between. CDR3 in amino acids: CASSGTESLQKLFF. CDR3 sequence (DNA): TGTGCCAGCAGCGGGACGGAATCTCTCCAAAAACTGTTTTTT.

The sample holds one count of this clone. The rearrangement uses TRBV6-5 and TRBJ2-6; no clear D gene. The CDR3 extends over 14 amino acids. CDR1 and CDR2 from the germline V gene are MNHEY and SVGAGI. V gave up 6 bases and J gave up 0 bases, with 6 bases separating them. This CDR3 reads CASRRDSGANVLTF. The CDR3 DNA sequence: TGTGCCAGCAGAAGGGACTCTGGGGCCAACGTCCTGACTTTC.

In this sample, this clone turned up a few times. The chain is built from TRBV25-1 and TRBJ2-1; TRBD2 matches at 9 bases. The CDR3 contains 15 residues. J was trimmed by 4 bases and V by 4 bases; bases with no gene match: 5. Germline V gives CDR1 MGHDK, CDR2 SYGVNS. CDR3 nucleotide sequence: TGTGCCAGCAGTGTGGTAGCGGGAGCTTACAATGAGCAGTTCTTC. Its translation: CASSVVAGAYNEQFF.

V and J are TRBV21-1 and TRBJ2-5; the table's D call TRBD1 went unverified against the DNA. TRBV21-1 is listed as a pseudogene. The CDR3 length is 15 residues. The CDR3 is CASSKPTGEVKTQYF. The CDR3 DNA reads TGTGCCAGCAGCAAGCCGACAGGGGAGGTAAAGACCCAGTACTTC.

V and J are TRBV19 and TRBJ2-7; unclear D gene. V lost 3 bases and J lost 6, with 12 bases in between. The CDR3 sequence is 13 residues long. CDR1 LNHDA and CDR2 SQIVND come from the germline V gene (reference sequence). The CDR3 bases are TGTGCCAGTAGTATCAAGGGTACGGGCGAGCAGTACTTC. This translates into CASSIKGTGEQYF.

V usage is TRBV11-2 and J usage is TRBJ2-5, with TRBD2 matching 9 bases. The germline V gene encodes CDR1 SGHAT and CDR2 FQNNGV. Unmatched junction bases numbered 12, after V lost 2 bases and J lost 5 bases. The CDR3 contains 17 residues. The CDR3 coding sequence is TGTGCCAGCAGCTTAACCCGATTAGCGGGAGTACGGGAGACCCAGTACTTC. Amino acid sequence: CASSLTRLAGVRETQYF.

The J gene is TRBJ2-4, the V gene TRBV7-2, with D perhaps TRBD1 (6 bases). V lost 5 bases and J 0 bases, leaving 8 bases between the germline ends. The length of the CDR3 is 14 residues. Germline V gene sequence: CDR1 SGHTA, CDR2 FQGNSA. The CDR3: CASSLQGAKNIQYF. The CDR3 DNA reads as TGTGCCAGCAGCCTACAGGGAGCCAAAAACATTCAGTACTTC.

V gene TRBV5-1 combines with J gene TRBJ2-2; D is undetermined. The CDR3 totals 16 residues. The V gene lost 0 bases and the J gene lost 0 bases, with 9 bases spanning the gap. Germline CDR1 SGHRS, CDR2 YFSETQ. The CDR3 DNA reads as TGCGCCAGCAGCTTGGACGTGAGCGCGAACACCGGGGAGCTGTTTTTT. It translates to CASSLDVSANTGELFF.

The V gene is TRBV13, the J gene TRBJ2-3; D possibly matches TRBD1 or TRBD2 (5 bases each). The germline gives CDR1 PRHDT, CDR2 FYEKMQ (reference sequence). Trimming shortened V by 4 bases and J by 7 bases, and 18 bases separated the two germline ends. This CDR3 has 15 residues. CDR3 nucleotide sequence: TGTGCCAGCAGCTCGACCTCGAGGGACCGGTATACGCAGTATTTT. This encodes CASSSTSRDRYTQYF.